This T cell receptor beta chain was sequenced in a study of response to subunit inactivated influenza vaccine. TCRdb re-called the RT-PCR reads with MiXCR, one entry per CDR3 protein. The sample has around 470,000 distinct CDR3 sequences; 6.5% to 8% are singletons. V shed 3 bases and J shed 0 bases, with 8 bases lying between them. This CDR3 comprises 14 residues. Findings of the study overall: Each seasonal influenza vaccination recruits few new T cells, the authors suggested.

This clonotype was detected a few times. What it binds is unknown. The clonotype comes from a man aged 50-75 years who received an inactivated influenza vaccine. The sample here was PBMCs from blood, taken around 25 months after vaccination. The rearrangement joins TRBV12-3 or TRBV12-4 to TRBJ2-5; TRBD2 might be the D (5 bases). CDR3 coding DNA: TGTGCCAGCAGTTTCGGACTGTACCAAGAGACCCAGTACTTC. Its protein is CASSFGLYQETQYF.